A selection of T cell receptor beta chains follows, all from one sample in a study of cytomegalovirus exposure and HLA in healthy donors. Repertoires were generated with immunoSEQ multiplex PCR, while TCRdb's copy carries only in-frame clones and drops some. Among roughly 80,000 clones listed, roughly 65% were seen once. The sequenced sample was PBMCs. The receptors originated from a male donor in good health and CMV-seropositive. CDR3s include the opening cysteine and the closing phenylalanine or tryptophan. The D gene is left open where the match is weak. A clone size is listed for some rows: how often the clone was seen (once, few, many), or a class if it is expanded.

>TRBV6-5|TRBJ1-4|few|TRBD1
CASRRGTVNEKLFF
TGTGCCAGCAGGAGGGGGACAGTTAATGAAAAACTGTTTTTT
>TRBV7-9|TRBJ1-1|few|TRBD1
CASSSGQGSLF
TGTGCCAGCAGCAGCGGACAGGGCTCTCTCTTT
>TRBV6-5|TRBJ2-1|.|.
CASSYFEGNNEQFF
TGTGCCAGCAGTTACTTTGAGGGCAACAATGAGCAGTTCTTC
>TRBV30|TRBJ2-7|.|.
CAWSGSYEQYF
TGTGCCTGGAGCGGGAGCTACGAGCAGTACTTC
>TRBV28|TRBJ1-6|few|.
CASSAEAGALSPLHF
TGTGCCAGCAGTGCCGAGGCGGGGGCCCTTTCACCCCTCCACTTT
>TRBV6-1|TRBJ2-1|.|.
CASSHTNNEQFF
TGTGCCAGCAGTCACACCAACAATGAGCAGTTCTTC
>TRBV5-6|TRBJ1-1|.|.
CASSLGGSRGAFF
TGTGCCAGCAGCTTGGGAGGGTCCAGGGGAGCTTTCTTT
>TRBV11-2|TRBJ2-2|.|.
CASSLERAASNTGELFF
TGTGCCAGCAGCTTAGAAAGAGCGGCCTCGAACACCGGGGAGCTGTTTTTT
>TRBV7-9|TRBJ2-1|once|TRBD1
CASSNRGGEFF
TGTGCCAGCAGCAACAGGGGTGGTGAGTTCTTC
>TRBV7-2|TRBJ2-7|few|TRBD1
CASSLGDSREQYF
TGTGCCAGCAGCTTAGGGGACAGCCGCGAGCAGTACTTC
>TRBV14|TRBJ2-2|.|.
CASSQEELWTGELFF
TGTGCCAGCAGCCAAGAGGAGCTATGGACCGGGGAGCTGTTTTTT
>TRBV5-5|TRBJ2-2|.|TRBD2
CASSLGLAGGHSTGELFF
TGTGCCAGCAGCTTGGGACTAGCGGGGGGGCATAGCACCGGGGAGCTGTTTTTT
>TRBV5-4|TRBJ1-6|few|TRBD1
CASNSGQGESPLHF
TGTGCCAGCAACTCGGGACAGGGAGAATCACCCCTCCACTTT
>TRBV11-2|TRBJ1-5|.|TRBD1
CASSGGTAVGNQPQHF
TGTGCCAGCAGCGGAGGGACAGCGGTGGGGAATCAGCCCCAGCATTTT
>TRBV10-3|TRBJ1-5|.|.
CAISEERGRSNQPQHF
TGTGCCATCAGTGAGGAAAGGGGCAGAAGCAATCAGCCCCAGCATTTT
>TRBV6-5|TRBJ2-2|.|.
CASRKPGELTGELFF
TGTGCCAGCAGGAAGCCGGGGGAACTCACCGGGGAGCTGTTTTTT
>TRBV28|TRBJ2-1|few|TRBD2
CASSFTLAGEFF
TGTGCCAGCAGTTTTACGCTAGCGGGAGAGTTCTTC
>TRBV6-1|TRBJ1-4|few|.
CASRREQRNEKLFF
TGTGCCAGCAGGAGGGAACAGCGTAATGAAAAACTGTTTTTT